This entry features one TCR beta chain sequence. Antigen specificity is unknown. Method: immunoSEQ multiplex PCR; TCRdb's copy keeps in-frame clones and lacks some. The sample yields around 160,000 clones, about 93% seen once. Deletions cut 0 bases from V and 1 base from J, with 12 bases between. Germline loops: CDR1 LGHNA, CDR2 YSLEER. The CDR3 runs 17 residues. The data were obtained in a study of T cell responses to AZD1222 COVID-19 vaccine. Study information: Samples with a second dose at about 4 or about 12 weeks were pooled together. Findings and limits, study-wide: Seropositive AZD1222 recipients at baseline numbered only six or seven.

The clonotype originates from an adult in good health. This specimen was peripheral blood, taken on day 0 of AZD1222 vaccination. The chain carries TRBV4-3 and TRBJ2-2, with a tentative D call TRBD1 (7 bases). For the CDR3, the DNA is TGCGCCAGCAGCCAAGATTCAGGGGGGATGAACACCGGGGAGCTGTTTTTT. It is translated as CASSQDSGGMNTGELFF.